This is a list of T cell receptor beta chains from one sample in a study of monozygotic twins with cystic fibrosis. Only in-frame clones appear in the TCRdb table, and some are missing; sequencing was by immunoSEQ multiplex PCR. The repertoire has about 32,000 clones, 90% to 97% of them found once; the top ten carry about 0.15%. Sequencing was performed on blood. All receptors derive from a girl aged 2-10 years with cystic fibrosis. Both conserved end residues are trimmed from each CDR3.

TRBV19	ASSIPLWRQVEDLPTEAF
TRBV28	ASSGRDRGRGQPQH
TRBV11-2	ASSLGTDRSTDTQY
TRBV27	ASTASAYMNTEAF
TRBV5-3	ARSLKTGEGNEKLF
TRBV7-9	ASSGTSNTGELF
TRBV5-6	ASSTTGPFMNTEAF
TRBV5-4	ASSLGLRDTPLSYEQY
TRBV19	ASRGEKLF
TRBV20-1	SAISHYGYT
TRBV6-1	ASSDAGPYSNQPQH
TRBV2	AFQDSGTTEAF
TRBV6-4	ASSVNRVNTEAF
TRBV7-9	ASSLALAGVPEQY
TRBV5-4	ASSWKSGGANIYEQY
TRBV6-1	ASSFYRGDYEQY
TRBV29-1	SVEIGTGRTGELF
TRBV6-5	ASSYKGSYEQY
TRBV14	ASSQDTDSYTEAF
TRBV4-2	ASSQVDSIAYEQY
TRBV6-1	ASSDPGTGLKNIQY
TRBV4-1	ASSQAGSTDTQY
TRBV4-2	ASSQGGANTEAF
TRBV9	ASSDVQGFGYT
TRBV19	ASSIVGRGHQPQH
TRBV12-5	ASSGRGLTDTQY